This T cell receptor beta chain derives from a study of blood T cell repertoires in COVID-19. About the study: PBMCs, B-cell-depleted T cells, or T cells provided the cDNA or gDNA that made up the material.

Authors' data handling: Estimation of nucleated cell counts was performed using reference gene primer amplification. Clones were sequenced by immunoSEQ multiplex PCR, and TCRdb holds only the in-frame ones, with some missing. V and J calls and clone size follow that table, whereas D and trimming were derived from the DNA. In the table there are 35,000 to 40,000 clones, more than 70% of which are singletons. Note on this clone: The junction shows a germline mismatch at one end, possibly a read error.

Sequences were obtained from peripheral blood. The TCR was taken from a man aged 55 to 69 with active COVID-19.

In nucleotides, the CDR3 is TGTGCCAGCAGCTTATCGGCTAGCGGGGACCTTAACTTC. It is translated as CASSLSASGDLNF. The gene calls are TRBV5-6 and TRBJ2-7, with 9 bases that match TRBD2. The length of the CDR3 is 13 residues. Germline V gives CDR1 SGHDT, CDR2 YYEEEE.